Presented here are 30 T cell receptor beta chains from one specimen sequenced in a study of blood T cell repertoires in COVID-19. TCRdb's copy holds only in-frame clones and misses some; the assay was immunoSEQ multiplex PCR. The sample yields around 310,000 clones, around 90% seen once. The sequencing input was peripheral blood. The source of these receptors is a woman in her 30s with COVID-19, enrolled during active disease.

This chain uses TRBV4-3 with TRBJ1-1, with D unresolved. The CDR3 contains 14 residues. Germline-derived CDR1 and CDR2 are LGHNA and YSLEER. V was clipped by 0 bases and J by 6 bases, with 11 bases between them. This chain's CDR3 is CASSQDTPPAEAFF. CDR3 nucleotides: TGCGCCAGCAGCCAAGATACTCCCCCCGCTGAAGCTTTCTTT.

This clone showed up just once. This chain uses TRBV5-5 with TRBJ2-7; D is perhaps TRBD1 (6 bases). Germline values: CDR1 SGHKS, CDR2 YYEKEE (reference sequence). CDR3 size: 16 residues. Trimming pared 6 bases from V and 2 bases from J, leaving 21 bases between. The DNA of the CDR3 is TGTGCCAGCAAAAGGATCCCAAGGGACACAGCCTACGAGCAGTACTTC. Its protein product is CASKRIPRDTAYEQYF. Together with reference TRBV5-5 and TRBJ2-7, the CDR3 gives the full variable domain: DAGVTQSPTHLIKTRGQQVTLRCSPISGHKSVSWYQQVLGQGPQFIFQYYEKEERGRGNFPDRFSARQFPNYSSELNVNALLLGDSALYLCASKRIPRDTAYEQYFGPGTRLTVT.

The gene calls are TRBV4-3 and TRBJ2-7, with 8 bases identical to TRBD1. Trimming removed 5 bases from V and 1 base from J; junction bases left unmatched: 4. The germline V gene encodes CDR1 LGHNA and CDR2 YSLEER. The length of the CDR3 is 14 residues. CDR3 amino acids: CASSTGTGSYEQYF. The CDR3 region has the DNA TGCGCCAGCAGCACCGGGACAGGTTCCTACGAGCAGTACTTC.

J is TRBJ1-1 and V is TRBV12-3 or TRBV12-4; unclear D gene. This CDR3 has 11 amino acids. Trimming shortened V by 6 bases and J by 5 bases, and 7 bases separated the two germline ends. CDR3 bases: TGTGCCAGCAGGACGGGTACTGAAGCTTTCTTT. Its protein product is CASRTGTEAFF.

V usage is TRBV27 and J usage is TRBJ2-7; 10 bases map to TRBD2. The CDR3 totals 15 residues. After removal of 3 bases from V and 2 bases from J, the junction contained 4 bases not matched to a gene. The germline V gene has CDR1 MNHEY and CDR2 SMNVEV (reference sequence). CDR3 loop: CASSFFLAGAYEQYF. CDR3 nucleotide sequence: TGTGCCAGCAGTTTCTTCCTAGCGGGAGCCTACGAGCAGTACTTC.

V is TRBV10-1 and J is TRBJ1-3, with unresolved D. From germline, CDR1 is WNHNN and CDR2 SYGVQD (reference sequence). The V gene lost 5 bases and the J gene lost 0 bases, with 8 bases spanning the gap. This CDR3 contains 14 residues. This CDR3 reads CASSFGLSGNTIYF. CDR3 nucleotide sequence: TGCGCCAGCAGTTTCGGACTCTCTGGAAACACCATATATTTT.

V gene TRBV2 combines with J gene TRBJ2-3; the D gene is possibly TRBD2 (5 bases). The V end lost 3 bases, the J end lost 6 bases, and 16 bases lay between the germline ends. Germline V gene lookup returns CDR1 SNHLY and CDR2 FYNNEI. The CDR3 length is 15 residues. The CDR3 loop reads CASSESRRGPDTQYF. CDR3 DNA sequence: TGTGCCAGCAGTGAGAGTCGGAGAGGGCCCGATACGCAGTATTTT.

This clone turned up a few times. The DNA for the CDR3 is TGTGCCAGCAGTGCGATGAGCGGGAGGGCAACAGATACGCAGTATTTT. The encoded protein is CASSAMSGRATDTQYF. This rearrangement joins TRBV2 to TRBJ2-3; TRBD2 matches at 10 bases. The CDR3 runs 16 residues. V dropped 4 bases and J dropped 3; count of bases not matched to a gene: 7. Germline values: CDR1 SNHLY, CDR2 FYNNEI.

This clone was seen more than once but under ten times. The chain combines TRBV2 with TRBJ2-7, with 8 bases identical to TRBD2. V gave up 4 bases and J gave up 6 bases; unmatched junction bases: 17. Germline V gene lookup returns CDR1 SNHLY and CDR2 FYNNEI. This CDR3 has 17 residues. CDR3 bases: TGTGCCAGCAGTGCCCAAGGACTAGCCCATCACCTATCCGAGCAGTACTTC. Protein sequence: CASSAQGLAHHLSEQYF. Looking up the rest from reference TRBV2 and TRBJ2-7 gives the full variable domain: EPEVTQTPSHQVTQMGQEVILRCVPISNHLYFYWYRQILGQKVEFLVSFYNNEISEKSEIFDDQFSVERPDGSNFTLKIRSTKLEDSAMYFCASSAQGLAHHLSEQYFGPGTRLTVT.

The table lists this clone with a few counts. The chain recombines TRBV4-2 with TRBJ1-3; no definite D call. The CDR3 extends over 16 amino acids. Trimming left V 1 base short and J 4 bases short, with 14 bases between. Germline CDR1 and CDR2: LGHNA and YNFKEQ. The CDR3 reads CASSQGAPSEGNTIYF. The CDR3 region has the DNA TGTGCCAGCAGCCAAGGCGCGCCGTCCGAAGGAAACACCATATATTTT.

The rearrangement links TRBV3-1 (or the pseudogene TRBV3-2) to TRBJ1-4; no reliable D call. Germline CDR1 LGHDT, CDR2 YNNKEL (reference sequence). V was trimmed by 0 bases and J by 10 bases, leaving 12 bases between them. The CDR3 sequence is 14 residues long. The CDR3 DNA reads TGTGCCAGCAGCCAAGATTACAGAAAATCAAAACTGTTTTTT. The encoded protein is CASSQDYRKSKLFF.

The table lists this clone with a count of one. The chain carries TRBV20-1 and TRBJ1-1; the D is unclear. This CDR3 spans 11 amino acids. The germline V gene has CDR1 DFQATT and CDR2 SNEGSKA (reference sequence). V lost 7 bases and J lost 2, with 8 bases in between. The CDR3 coding sequence is TGCAGTGGACTGATAAACACTGAAGCTTTCTTT. It specifies CSGLINTEAFF.

The chain carries TRBV5-6 and TRBJ1-2; D call uncertain. V lost 0 bases, J lost 4 bases, and 10 bases lay in between. The CDR3 extends over 14 amino acids. Germline V lookup: CDR1 SGHDT, CDR2 YYEEEE. The CDR3 region has the DNA TGTGCCAGCAGCTTGGGAGGGAGCGGCTATGGCTACACCTTC. Translation: CASSLGGSGYGYTF.

The chain joins TRBV4-3 to TRBJ2-1; TRBD2 aligns across 10 bases. CDR3 length: 17 amino acids. Unmatched junction bases numbered 8, after V lost 0 bases and J lost 6 bases. Germline V gives CDR1 LGHNA, CDR2 YSLEER. CDR3 sequence (DNA): TGCGCCAGCAGCCAAGAAACTAGCGGGATGTGGGGCAATGAGCAGTTCTTC. It yields the protein CASSQETSGMWGNEQFF.

This clone was seen once. The rearrangement uses TRBV9 and TRBJ1-5; the D gene is possibly TRBD1 (6 bases). V was trimmed by 0 bases and J by 6 bases, leaving 13 bases between them. The germline gives CDR1 SGDLS, CDR2 YYNGEE. CDR3 size: 15 residues. In DNA, the CDR3 is TGTGCCAGCAGCGTAGGTTTAGGGGGTAGTCAGCCCCAGCATTTT. Its protein product is CASSVGLGGSQPQHF.

The chain links TRBV19 to TRBJ2-7, with 11 bases that match TRBD2. This CDR3 comprises 16 residues. Trimming removed 5 bases from V and 4 bases from J; junction bases left unmatched: 10. From germline, CDR1 is LNHDA and CDR2 SQIVND (reference sequence). In nucleotides, the CDR3 is TGTGCCAGTAGTCCCTCCCTGACTAGCGGGATTTACGAGCAGTACTTC. Translated, it gives CASSPSLTSGIYEQYF.

The chain joins TRBV2 to TRBJ2-1, with 8 bases lining up with TRBD2. Germline V CDR1 and CDR2: SNHLY, FYNNEI. J lost 0 bases, V lost 5 bases, and 18 bases had no gene match. CDR3 length: 20 amino acids. In DNA, the CDR3 is TGTGCCAGCAGTAAGACTTCCGGACTAGCCACCCTTAGCTCCTACAATGAGCAGTTCTTC. Its translation: CASSKTSGLATLSSYNEQFF.

There are a few counts of this clone. The rearrangement uses TRBV6-8 and TRBJ2-5; tentative D call: TRBD2 (6 bases). The ends were cut back, 8 bases at V and 7 bases at J, with 23 bases in the middle. The CDR3 runs 15 residues. Germline CDR1 reads MNHGY; CDR2 reads SAAAGT. The CDR3 sequence is CASVGLAGRPRTQYF. The CDR3 DNA reads TGTGCCAGCGTCGGGTTGGCGGGACGGCCGAGGACCCAGTACTTC.

The chain is built from TRBV6-5 and TRBJ2-7, with D perhaps matching TRBD1 (6 bases). V was clipped by 6 bases and J by 6 bases, with 9 bases between them. CDR1 MNHEY and CDR2 SVGAGI come from the germline V gene. This CDR3 has 11 residues. In DNA form, the CDR3 reads TGTGCCAGCAGGACAGGAGGCGAGCAGTACTTC. It is translated as CASRTGGEQYF.

The chain recombines TRBV19 with TRBJ2-1, with 8 positions matching TRBD2. The CDR3 covers 16 residues. J lost 2 bases, V lost 2 bases, and 5 bases had no gene match. Germline loops: CDR1 LNHDA, CDR2 SQIVND (reference sequence). The CDR3 loop reads CASSIRGSGTYNEQFF. The DNA for the CDR3 is TGTGCCAGTAGTATACGGGGTAGCGGGACCTACAATGAGCAGTTCTTC.

The chain combines TRBV6-5 with TRBJ2-3; 7 bases are shared with TRBD1. Trimming removed 0 bases from V and 5 bases from J; junction bases left unmatched: 5. Per the germline V gene, CDR1 is MNHEY and CDR2 is SVGAGI. The CDR3 has 15 residues. The CDR3 nucleotides are TGTGCCAGCAGTTACTCGAACAACAGGGGAGATACGCAGTATTTT. Its protein product is CASSYSNNRGDTQYF.

The chain employs TRBV7-8 and TRBJ1-1; 7 bases line up with TRBD1. The junction had 3 bases not matched to a gene; V was cut back by 3 bases and J by 5 bases. This CDR3 comprises 13 residues. Germline assignment: CDR1 SGHVS and CDR2 FQNEAQ. The CDR3 spells CASSLRQGTEAFF. CDR3 DNA sequence: TGTGCCAGCAGCTTGAGACAGGGAACTGAAGCTTTCTTT.

The CDR3 sequence: CASSQVASGPNTGELFF. CDR3 DNA: TGTGCCAGCAGCCAAGTCGCTAGCGGCCCGAACACCGGGGAGCTGTTTTTT. The chain joins TRBV3-1 (or the pseudogene TRBV3-2) to TRBJ2-2, with TRBD2 identical over 7 bases. CDR1 and CDR2 from the germline V gene are LGHDT and YNNKEL (reference sequence). The CDR3 runs to 17 residues. V gave up 1 base and J gave up 0 bases; unmatched junction bases: 5.

The rearrangement links TRBV5-1 to TRBJ1-2; TRBD1 aligns across 7 bases. The V gene end was trimmed by 0 bases and the J gene end by 1 base; junction bases not matched to a gene: 0. Per the germline V gene, CDR1 is SGHRS and CDR2 is YFSETQ. The CDR3 is 14 residues long. The CDR3 DNA reads as TGCGCCAGCAGCTTGGACAGGGGTAACTATGGCTACACCTTC. It is translated as CASSLDRGNYGYTF.

This chain uses TRBV5-4 with TRBJ2-7; 13 bases are a match to TRBD2. Trimming at V came to 3 bases and at J to 3 bases, leaving 6 bases not matched to a gene. CDR1 SGHNT and CDR2 YYREEE come from the germline V gene (reference sequence). This CDR3 comprises 16 residues. The CDR3 sequence: CASSYPGTSGNYEQYF. CDR3 coding DNA: TGTGCCAGCAGCTATCCCGGGACTAGCGGGAACTACGAGCAGTACTTC.

This chain uses TRBV30 with TRBJ1-1, with D perhaps matching TRBD1 (5 bases). CDR3 length equals 16 residues. The germline V gene encodes CDR1 GTSNPN and CDR2 SVGIG (reference sequence). Trimming removed 0 bases at V and 0 bases at J, with 14 bases between. CDR3 nucleotide sequence: TGTGCCTGGAGTGTACAAGAGACAGACCTGAACACTGAAGCTTTCTTT. The encoded protein is CAWSVQETDLNTEAFF.

The genes are TRBV27 and TRBJ1-5; 7 positions agree with TRBD1. CDR3 length: 14 amino acids. Germline lookup yields CDR1 MNHEY and CDR2 SMNVEV (reference sequence). Unmatched junction bases numbered 7, after V lost 5 bases and J lost 6 bases. The chain's CDR3 is CASSPYRGGQPQHF. As DNA, the CDR3 is TGTGCCAGCAGTCCCTACAGGGGAGGTCAGCCCCAGCATTTT.

The rearrangement uses TRBV5-3 and TRBJ2-5; D is unresolved. TRBV5-3 is sorted into the ORF group, with uncertain function. Trimming shortened V by 7 bases and J by 9 bases, and 10 bases separated the two germline ends. The CDR3 extends over 10 amino acids. This chain's CDR3 is CARPRVSQYF. The CDR3 DNA sequence: TGTGCCAGACCTAGAGTTTCCCAGTACTTC.

The V gene is TRBV11-2, the J gene TRBJ2-7; TRBD2 is a possible D gene (5 bases). Germline CDR1 and CDR2: SGHAT and FQNNGV. The CDR3 runs to 14 residues. V gave up 5 bases and J gave up 2 bases, with 13 bases separating them. CDR3 in DNA: TGTGCCAGCAGCCGGGGTGTAGGAGCCTACGAGCAGTACTTC. Translation gives CASSRGVGAYEQYF.

This clone occurred once. The chain has TRBV12-3 or TRBV12-4 and TRBJ1-4, with unresolved D. This CDR3 spans 13 amino acids. The V end was cut by 3 bases, the J end by 3 bases, with 5 bases between. In nucleotides, the CDR3 is TGTGCCAGCAGTTTTCTACCTAATGAAAAACTGTTTTTT. This gives the protein CASSFLPNEKLFF.